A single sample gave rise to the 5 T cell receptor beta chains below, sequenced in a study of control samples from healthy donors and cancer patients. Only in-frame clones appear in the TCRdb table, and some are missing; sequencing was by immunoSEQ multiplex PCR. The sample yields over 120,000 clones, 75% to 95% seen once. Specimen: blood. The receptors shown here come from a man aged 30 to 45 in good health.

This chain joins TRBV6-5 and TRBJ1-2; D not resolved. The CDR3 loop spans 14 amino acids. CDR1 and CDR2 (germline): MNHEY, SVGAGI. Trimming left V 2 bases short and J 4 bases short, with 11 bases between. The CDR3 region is CASSYRRDFYGYTF. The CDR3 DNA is TGTGCCAGCAGTTACCGCCGGGATTTCTATGGCTACACCTTC.

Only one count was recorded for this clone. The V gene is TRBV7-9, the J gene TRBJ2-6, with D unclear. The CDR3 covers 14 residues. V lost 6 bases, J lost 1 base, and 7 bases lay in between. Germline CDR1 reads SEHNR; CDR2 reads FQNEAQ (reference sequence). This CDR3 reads CASRLRSGANVLTF. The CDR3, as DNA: TGTGCCAGCAGGCTAAGATCTGGGGCCAACGTCCTGACTTTC.

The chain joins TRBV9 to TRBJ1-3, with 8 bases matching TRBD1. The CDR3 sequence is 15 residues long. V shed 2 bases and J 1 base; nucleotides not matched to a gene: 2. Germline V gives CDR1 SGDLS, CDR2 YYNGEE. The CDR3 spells CASSVNRGSGNTIYF. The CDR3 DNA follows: TGTGCCAGCAGCGTTAACAGGGGGTCTGGAAACACCATATATTTT.

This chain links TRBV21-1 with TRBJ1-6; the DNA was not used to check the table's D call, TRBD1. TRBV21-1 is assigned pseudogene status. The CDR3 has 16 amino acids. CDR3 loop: CASSKEETGGLSPLHF. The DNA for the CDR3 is TGTGCCAGCAGCAAAGAAGAGACAGGGGGCCTCTCACCCCTCCACTTT.

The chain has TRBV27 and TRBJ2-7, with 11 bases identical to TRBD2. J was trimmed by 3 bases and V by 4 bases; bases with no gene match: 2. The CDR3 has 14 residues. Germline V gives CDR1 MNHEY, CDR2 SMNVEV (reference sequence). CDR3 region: CASSSGLAVYEQYF. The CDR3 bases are TGTGCCAGCAGTTCGGGACTAGCGGTCTACGAGCAGTACTTC.